This T cell receptor beta chain was observed in a study of blood T cells in healthy people across ages. As for this clonotype: The antigen is not known.

Overall study findings and caveats: Conclusively comparing naive with antigen-experienced cells was impossible with unsorted PBMCs. It was held that diversity estimates obtained from one million T cells represented underestimates.

For the second PCR, which ran for about 7 to 11 cycles, a sample-barcoded 5' primer and a J-beta primer mix were used. All cDNA molecules were each tagged by a template-switch adaptor with 12 random nucleotides. TCRdb independently ran MiXCR on the 5' RACE reads; one entry per CDR3 protein. In the table there are roughly 500,000 distinct CDR3 sequences, 25% to 30% of which are singletons. Germline CDR1 is DFQATT and CDR2 is SNEGSKA (reference sequence). The CDR3 runs 15 residues. After removal of 6 bases from V and 1 base from J, the junction contained 6 bases not matched to a gene. The V gene is TRBV20-1, the J gene TRBJ2-2, with 9 bases identical to TRBD2. The source is a woman between 65 and 79 years old in good health. Sequenced material: blood. CDR3: CSASLSGGNTGELFF. The CDR3 DNA reads as TGCAGTGCAAGCCTTAGCGGGGGGAACACCGGGGAGCTGTTTTTT.